The rows below give T cell receptor beta chains drawn from one sample of a study of cytomegalovirus exposure and HLA in healthy donors. Repertoires were generated with immunoSEQ multiplex PCR, while TCRdb's copy carries only in-frame clones and drops some. The sample yields approximately 190,000 clones, roughly 73% seen once. The sequencing input was PBMCs. The origin of the receptors is a woman aged 25-40 years in good health and CMV-seropositive. Each CDR3 is given with its conserved first and last residue. Each record gives: V gene, J gene, CDR3 protein.

TRBV6-5	TRBJ2-7	CASSPDPGYEQYF
TRBV7-2	TRBJ1-1	CASSPETSKNTEAFF
TRBV4-2	TRBJ2-6	CASSQQGKSSGANVLTF
TRBV7-9	TRBJ1-1	CASSLKGHPNTEAFF
TRBV5-4	TRBJ2-1	CASSPTSGRADNEQFF
TRBV28	TRBJ1-1	CASSSKLRDIYTEAFF
TRBV6-5	TRBJ2-3	CASIKRGGSDTQYF
TRBV5-4	TRBJ1-1	CASSSVSNTEAFF
TRBV29-1	TRBJ2-1	CSVGRLAVYNEQFF
TRBV20-1	TRBJ2-5	CSASQEEQYF
TRBV30	TRBJ2-5	CALDRGGQETQYF
TRBV18	TRBJ1-5	CASSLGRGQPQHF
TRBV5-4	TRBJ2-6	CASSPEANVLTF
TRBV7-2	TRBJ1-4	CASSLVPGHATNEKLFF
TRBV5-1	TRBJ2-7	CASSSQGVGEQYF
TRBV5-1	TRBJ2-2	CASSSRRENTGELFF
TRBV6-6	TRBJ1-2	CASLQFGDHPGGYTF
TRBV27	TRBJ1-2	CASRAQTGVKNYGYTF
TRBV2	TRBJ2-4	CASKGQKNIQYF
TRBV9	TRBJ2-7	CASSVTSVGFSEQYF
TRBV19	TRBJ2-7	CASSRTGPYEQYF
TRBV29-1	TRBJ2-7	CSASGGTGSGEQYF
TRBV27	TRBJ2-1	CASSPGTRYNEQFF
TRBV5-1	TRBJ2-4	CASSLMGSKNIQYF
TRBV7-2	TRBJ1-1	CASSSQEGTEAFF
TRBV6-4	TRBJ2-3	CASSVGLAGGQDTQYF
TRBV4-2	TRBJ2-3	CASSQDLVATDTQYF
TRBV4-3	TRBJ1-4	CASSLQSGREKLFF
TRBV5-1	TRBJ2-3	CASTKIAGTDTQYF
TRBV30	TRBJ2-7	CAWRPGQGAREQYF
TRBV21-1	TRBJ2-7	CASGSSGRRNEQYF
TRBV23-1	TRBJ2-7	CASSQTPDFIYEQYF
TRBV10-3	TRBJ2-7	CAISGQTEQYF
TRBV7-3	TRBJ2-1	CASSQPTSMSYNEQFF